These 8 T cell receptor beta chains originate from one sample sequenced in a study of control samples from healthy donors and cancer patients. Profiled with immunoSEQ multiplex PCR; TCRdb holds only in-frame clones, not every one. Among about 50,000 clones listed, around 97% were seen once. Sequencing used blood. These receptors all stem from a woman in her 30s in good health.

The J gene is TRBJ1-4, the V gene TRBV28, with TRBD1 as a possible D gene (6 bases). The CDR3 is 15 amino acids. V lost 10 bases and J 8 bases, leaving 23 bases between the germline ends. In germline, CDR1 is MDHEN, CDR2 SYDVKM. CDR3 in DNA: TGTGCCACCAATCCCCCCCGGGGGCGAGGGGAAAAACTGTTTTTT. Translating gives CATNPPRGRGEKLFF.

CDR3 DNA sequence: TGTGCAAGTCGCTTACCCTCGGGGGGGGCTGATGAGCAGTTCTTC. Protein: CASRLPSGGADEQFF. V and J are TRBV12-2 and TRBJ2-1; TRBD2, the table's D call, was not compared with the DNA. TRBV12-2 represents a pseudogene. The CDR3 is 15 amino acids.

The chain recombines TRBV7-9 with TRBJ2-2; 7 positions match TRBD2. The CDR3 totals 15 residues. Looked up from germline, CDR1 is SEHNR and CDR2 is FQNEAQ (reference sequence). J gave up 1 base and V 6 bases, and 5 bases lay outside the gene matches. This chain's CDR3 is CASRAGTMNTGELFF. The CDR3 DNA follows: TGTGCCAGCAGGGCCGGGACTATGAACACCGGGGAGCTGTTTTTT.

This sequence joins TRBV7-8 and TRBJ2-7; the D gene is possibly TRBD1 (5 bases). The CDR3 sequence is 12 residues long. Germline CDR1 reads SGHVS; CDR2 reads FQNEAQ. The V end lost 5 bases, the J end lost 6 bases, and 11 bases lay between the germline ends. CDR3 coding DNA: TGTGCCAGCAGCCCAAGGACACCCGAGCAGTACTTC. It translates to CASSPRTPEQYF.

The rearrangement links TRBV27 to TRBJ2-2; D is possibly TRBD2 (6 bases). Looked up from germline, CDR1 is MNHEY and CDR2 is SMNVEV (reference sequence). This CDR3 contains 15 residues. The V gene lost 8 bases and the J gene lost 5 bases, with 18 bases spanning the gap. The CDR3 DNA reads TGTGCCAGCCGGTTTAGCGGTACCGTGACCGGGGAGCTGTTTTTT. Residues: CASRFSGTVTGELFF.

The chain is built from TRBV12-3 or TRBV12-4 and TRBJ2-7; D call uncertain. V dropped 3 bases and J dropped 3 bases, with 6 bases sitting between them. CDR3 length equals 12 residues. The CDR3 loop reads CASSFVLYEQYF. The DNA for the CDR3 is TGTGCCAGCAGTTTTGTGCTCTACGAGCAGTACTTC.

The J gene is TRBJ2-1, the V gene TRBV11-2; D possibly corresponds to TRBD1 (5 bases). Trimming left V 7 bases short and J 7 bases short, with 8 bases between. The germline CDR1 and CDR2 sequences are SGHAT and FQNNGV. CDR3 length: 11 residues. The CDR3 reads CASTTGNEQFF. The CDR3 DNA is TGTGCCAGCACCACAGGAAATGAGCAGTTCTTC.

The table lists this clone with a count of one. The chain carries TRBV5-6 and TRBJ2-1; TRBD2 is a possible D gene (7 bases). The V gene's germline CDR1 is SGHDT and CDR2 YYEEEE. The CDR3 is 15 amino acids. V dropped 8 bases and J dropped 6 bases, with 21 bases sitting between them. The DNA of the CDR3 is TGTGCCAGTTGGGGGGGCGGGTTGAGGGTCAATGAGCAGTTCTTC. Translated, it gives CASWGGGLRVNEQFF. The complete variable domain, with remaining parts taken from reference TRBV5-6 and TRBJ2-1, reads DAGVTQSPTHLIKTRGQQVTLRCSPKSGHDTVSWYQQALGQGPQFIFQYYEEEERQRGNFPDRFSGHQFPNYSSELNVNALLLGDSALYLCASWGGGLRVNEQFFGPGTRLTVL.